The source of this T cell receptor beta chain is a study of T cell responses to AZD1222 COVID-19 vaccine. General study points: Clonal diversity may have been underestimated, and the donors were mostly white British, with more females than males.

The trim removed 4 bases at V and 1 base at J, leaving 3 bases unmatched. CDR1 is SGHAT, CDR2 FQNNGV, per germline. The CDR3 extends over 15 amino acids. Assay: immunoSEQ multiplex PCR; the TCRdb copy retains only in-frame clones and omits some. The sample shows 100,000 to 150,000 clones, about 93% of them seen only once. Worth noting for this clone: The antigen is undetermined.

The sequence was obtained from an adult in good health. The V call is TRBV11-2, the J call TRBJ2-4; 8 nucleotides line up with TRBD2. Sample: peripheral blood, taken on day 0 of AZD1222 vaccination. The CDR3 loop is CASSSGGAAKNIQYF. CDR3 in DNA: TGTGCCAGCAGCTCCGGGGGGGCCGCCAAAAACATTCAGTACTTC.